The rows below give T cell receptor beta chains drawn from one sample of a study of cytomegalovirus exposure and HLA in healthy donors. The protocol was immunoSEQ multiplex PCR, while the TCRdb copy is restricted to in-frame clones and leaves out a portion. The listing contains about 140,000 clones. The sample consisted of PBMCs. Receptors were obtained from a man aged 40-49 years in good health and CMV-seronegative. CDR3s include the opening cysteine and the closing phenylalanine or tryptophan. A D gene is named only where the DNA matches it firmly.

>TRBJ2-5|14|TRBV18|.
TGTGCCAGCTCACCAGCCCCGGGTAAAGAGACCCAGTACTTC
CASSPAPGKETQYF
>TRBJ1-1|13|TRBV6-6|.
TGTGCCAGCAGTTATTCAGGGTTAACTGAAGCTTTCTTT
CASSYSGLTEAFF
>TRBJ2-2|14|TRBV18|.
TGTGCCAGCTCACCTGGGACTGTAACCGGGGAGCTGTTTTTT
CASSPGTVTGELFF
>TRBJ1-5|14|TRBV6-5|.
TGTGCCAGCAGTTACTCAGGGGGCAATCAGCCCCAGCATTTT
CASSYSGGNQPQHF
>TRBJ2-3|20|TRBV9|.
TGTGCCAGCAGCGTAGGGAGGGAACGAGACCGTTTAGAGGTCACAGATACGCAGTATTTT
CASSVGRERDRLEVTDTQYF
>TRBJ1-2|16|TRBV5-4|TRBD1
TGTGCCAGCAGCTTGGCGGACAGGGCGGTTGGATATGGCTACACCTTC
CASSLADRAVGYGYTF
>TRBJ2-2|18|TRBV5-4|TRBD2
TGTGCCAGCAGCTCCCCCGGATCTAGCGGGGGGGGGTCCGGGGAGCTGTTTTTT
CASSSPGSSGGGSGELFF
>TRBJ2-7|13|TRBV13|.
TGTGCCAGCAGCGCCCAAGGAGGGGCCGAGCAGTACTTC
CASSAQGGAEQYF
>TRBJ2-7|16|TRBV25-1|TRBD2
TGTGCCAGCAGTTTACTAGCGGGGGGCCCTCTCTACGAGCAGTACTTC
CASSLLAGGPLYEQYF
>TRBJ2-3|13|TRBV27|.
TGTGCCAGCAAAATGGGAGTGGGAGATACGCAGTATTTT
CASKMGVGDTQYF
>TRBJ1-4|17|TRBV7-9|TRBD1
TGTGCCAGCAGCTTGGGGACAGATCGGTTGGCTAATGAAAAACTGTTTTTT
CASSLGTDRLANEKLFF
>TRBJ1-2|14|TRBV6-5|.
TGTGCCAGCAGTTCCAGGGGAATAAACTATGGCTACACCTTC
CASSSRGINYGYTF
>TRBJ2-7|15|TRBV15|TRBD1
TGTGCCACCAGCAGAGATAGGGCAGGGGGCTACGAGCAGTACTTC
CATSRDRAGGYEQYF
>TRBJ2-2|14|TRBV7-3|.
TGTGCCAGCAGCCTCACCCGGGACACCGGGGAGCTGTTTTTT
CASSLTRDTGELFF
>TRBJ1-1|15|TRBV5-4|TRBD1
TGTGCCAGCAGCTCCCGGGACAGGGGGAACACTGAAGCTTTCTTT
CASSSRDRGNTEAFF
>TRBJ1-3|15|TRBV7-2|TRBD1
TGTGCCAGCAGCTTGACAGGGGGCGCTGGAAACACCATATATTTT
CASSLTGGAGNTIYF
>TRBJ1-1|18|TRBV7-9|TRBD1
TGTGCCAGCAGCTTAGTATATTTTTCGGGACAGCGGCTTCCCGAAGCTTTCTTT
CASSLVYFSGQRLPEAFF
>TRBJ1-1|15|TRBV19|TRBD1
TGTGCCAGTAGTACAGCAGGGGGCGCGGGGACTGAAGCTTTCTTT
CASSTAGGAGTEAFF
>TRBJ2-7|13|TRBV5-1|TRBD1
TGCGCCAGCAGCCCGGGACAGACCTACGAGCAGTACTTC
CASSPGQTYEQYF
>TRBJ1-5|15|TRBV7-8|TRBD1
TGTGCCAGCAGCACGGACAGGTACAGAAATCAGCCCCAGCATTTT
CASSTDRYRNQPQHF
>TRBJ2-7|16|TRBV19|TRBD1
TGTGCCAGTAGTATTTTTCGGGGGACAGGGGGCTACGAGCAGTACTTC
CASSIFRGTGGYEQYF
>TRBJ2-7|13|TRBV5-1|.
TGCGCCAGCAGCTTGGGGTCGGGGAACGAGCAGTACTTC
CASSLGSGNEQYF
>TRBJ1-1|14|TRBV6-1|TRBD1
TGTGCCAGCAGTTGGACAGGTTCGAACACTGAAGCTTTCTTT
CASSWTGSNTEAFF
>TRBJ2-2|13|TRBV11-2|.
TGTGCCAGCAGCTTCAGGGACACCGGGGAGCTGTTTTTT
CASSFRDTGELFF
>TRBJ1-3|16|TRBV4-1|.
TGCGCCAGCACCCCCCAGGAGGTAAACTCTGGAAACACCATATATTTT
CASTPQEVNSGNTIYF
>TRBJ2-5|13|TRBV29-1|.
TGCAGCGTTTCGTACGGGGTCCAAGAGACCCAGTACTTC
CSVSYGVQETQYF
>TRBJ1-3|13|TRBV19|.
TGTGCCAGTAGTGACAGCTCTGGAAACACCATATATTTT
CASSDSSGNTIYF
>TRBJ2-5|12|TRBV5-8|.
TGTGCCAGCGGTAGGGGACAAGAGACCCAGTACTTC
CASGRGQETQYF
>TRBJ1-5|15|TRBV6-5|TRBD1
TGTGCCAGCAGATCCCAGGGACAGAGCAATCAGCCCCAGCATTTT
CASRSQGQSNQPQHF
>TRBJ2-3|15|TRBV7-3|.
TGTGCCAGCAGCTTAACCGGGGGAGTCACAGATACGCAGTATTTT
CASSLTGGVTDTQYF
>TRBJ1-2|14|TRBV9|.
TGTGCCAGCAGCGTAGGTCAGTCTAACTATGGCTACACCTTC
CASSVGQSNYGYTF
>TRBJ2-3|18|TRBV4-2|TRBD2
TGTGCCAGCAGCCAGGTAGGGACTACCGCGCGGAGCACAGATACGCAGTATTTT
CASSQVGTTARSTDTQYF
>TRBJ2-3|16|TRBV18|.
TGTGCCAGCTCACCCGACAGGAAACCACCGGGAGATACGCAGTATTTT
CASSPDRKPPGDTQYF
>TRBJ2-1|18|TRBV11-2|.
TGTGCCAGCAGCCTACGCCTCACTAGCCGGATCGCCTACAATGAGCAGTTCTTC
CASSLRLTSRIAYNEQFF
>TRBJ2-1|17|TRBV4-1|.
TGCGCCAGCAGCCAAGATAGAAGGACATCCTCCTACAATGAGCAGTTCTTC
CASSQDRRTSSYNEQFF
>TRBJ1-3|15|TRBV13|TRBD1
TGTGCCAGCAGCCGTCGACAGGGGCCCGGAAACACCATATATTTT
CASSRRQGPGNTIYF
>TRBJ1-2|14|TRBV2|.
TGTGCCAGCAATAGGGGCAGCAGTAACTATGGCTACACCTTC
CASNRGSSNYGYTF
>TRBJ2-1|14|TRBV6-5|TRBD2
TGTGCCAGCAGGACTAGCGTAGGGTCGTCTGAGCAGTTCTTC
CASRTSVGSSEQFF
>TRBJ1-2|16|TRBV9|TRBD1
TGTGCCAGCAGCGTCTACGGGACAGGGGATTCCTATGGCTACACCTTC
CASSVYGTGDSYGYTF
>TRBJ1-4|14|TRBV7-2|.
TGTGCCAGCAGCTTCTCGGGGTTTAATGAAAAACTGTTTTTT
CASSFSGFNEKLFF
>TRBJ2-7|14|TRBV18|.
TGTGCCAGCTCACTTACTTTCGGGGACTACGAGCAGTACTTC
CASSLTFGDYEQYF
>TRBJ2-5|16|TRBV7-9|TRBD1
TGTGCCAGCAGCTTAGGAGACAGGGGGCTTGGGGAGACCCAGTACTTC
CASSLGDRGLGETQYF
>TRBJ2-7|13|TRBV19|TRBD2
TGTGCCAGTAGTTTCGGGGGGGCCGGCGAGCAGTACTTC
CASSFGGAGEQYF
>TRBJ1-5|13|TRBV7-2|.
TGTGCCAGCAGTCTAAGCGCGGATCAGCCCCAGCATTTT
CASSLSADQPQHF
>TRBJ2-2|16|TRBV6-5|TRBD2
TGTGCCAGCAGTTACCGGGGACTAGCTAACACCGGGGAGCTGTTTTTT
CASSYRGLANTGELFF
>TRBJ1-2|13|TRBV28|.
TGTGCCAGCTTCTCAGGACAGTCCTATGGCTACACCTTC
CASFSGQSYGYTF
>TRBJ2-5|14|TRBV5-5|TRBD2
TGTGCCAGCAGCTGGGGGGGAGGGCGAGAGACCCAGTACTTC
CASSWGGGRETQYF
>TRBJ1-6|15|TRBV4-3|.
TGCGCCAGCAGCCAGTCGGGGCAGGGGAATTCACCCCTCCACTTT
CASSQSGQGNSPLHF
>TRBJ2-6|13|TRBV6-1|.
TGTGCCACTGAGTCCTCTGGGGCCAACGTCCTGACTTTC
CATESSGANVLTF
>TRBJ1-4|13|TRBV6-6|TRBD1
TGTGCCAGCAGGAAGGGGGCGGAGGAAAAACTGTTTTTT
CASRKGAEEKLFF